Below, 15 T cell receptor beta chains from the same sample are listed, as sequenced in a study of CD8 T cells in ankylosing spondylitis. General study findings and limits: What seemed typical of ankylosing spondylitis blood was a TCR beta motif built from about 8 highly homologous variants.

In TCRdb, the 5' RACE reads were re-called with MiXCR into one record per CDR3 protein. Of around 890,000 distinct CDR3 sequences in the sample, 12% were seen once. Which antigens these TCRs recognize remains unknown. Sequenced sample: blood, either unsorted or a sorted T cell fraction (not recorded which). The receptor set was obtained from a male donor with ankylosing spondylitis.

The chain is built from TRBV6-1 and TRBJ2-3, with TRBD1 matching over 9 bases. Germline V lookup: CDR1 MNHNS, CDR2 SASEGT. This CDR3 region has 15 residues. The J segment lost 3 bases and the V segment lost 6 bases, leaving 7 bases of the junction unmatched. The CDR3 region is CASRRTGEGTDTQYF. CDR3 bases: TGTGCCAGCAGAAGGACAGGGGAGGGAACAGATACGCAGTATTTT.

This clonotype was seen only a few times. This sequence joins TRBV6-2 or TRBV6-3 and TRBJ1-1; tentatively, D is TRBD1 (5 bases). CDR1 MNHEY and CDR2 SVGEGT come from the germline V gene. Trimming removed 0 bases from V and 1 base from J, with 9 bases in between. The CDR3 sequence is 15 residues long. The CDR3 nucleotides are TGTGCCAGCAGTTACTCAGGGGCGAGGAACACTGAAGCTTTCTTT. It codes for CASSYSGARNTEAFF.

The rearrangement joins TRBV20-1 to TRBJ2-1, with 7 nucleotides matching TRBD2. With 3 bases clipped from V and 8 bases from J, the junction kept 19 bases outside the gene matches. The CDR3 extends over 17 amino acids. Germline V CDR1 and CDR2: DFQATT, SNEGSKA (reference sequence). CDR3 loop: CSASHGLVWGRYDEQFF. The CDR3 nucleotides read TGCAGTGCTAGCCACGGACTAGTTTGGGGCAGGTATGATGAGCAGTTCTTC.

As to this clonotype: A much larger clone sits a single nucleotide away, making a read error possible. The V call is TRBV20-1, the J call TRBJ2-5, with 10 bases identical to TRBD1. The germline V gene encodes CDR1 DFQATT and CDR2 SNEGSKA (reference sequence). The ends lost 3 bases at V and 4 bases at J; junction bases unmatched: 5. CDR3 size: 14 residues. CDR3: CSARDRGVRETQYF. Here the CDR3 DNA reads TGCAGTGCTAGGGACAGGGGGGTAAGAGAGACCCAGTACTTC.

This clonotype was detected once. J is TRBJ1-2 and V is TRBV20-1; 7 nucleotides align to TRBD1. This CDR3 comprises 12 residues. Germline lookup yields CDR1 DFQATT and CDR2 SNEGSKA (reference sequence). The J segment lost 5 bases and the V segment lost 6 bases, leaving 6 bases of the junction unmatched. The CDR3 loop reads CSATGEGYGYTF. The CDR3 DNA sequence: TGCAGTGCCACAGGGGAGGGATATGGCTACACCTTC.

Only a few counts were recorded for this clonotype. The V and J genes are TRBV4-3 and TRBJ2-1; D is unclear. Looked up from germline, CDR1 is LGHNA and CDR2 is YSLEER. The V and J ends lost 0 bases and 11 bases respectively, with 11 bases between them. CDR3 length equals 13 residues. CDR3 sequence reads: CASSQDIESKQFF. The CDR3 DNA sequence: TGCGCCAGCAGCCAAGATATAGAAAGCAAGCAGTTCTTC.

The genes are TRBV7-2 and TRBJ2-4; D is perhaps TRBD1 (6 bases). This CDR3 has 15 residues. Deletions cut 0 bases from V and 6 bases from J, with 12 bases between. Germline V gene lookup returns CDR1 SGHTA and CDR2 FQGNSA. The CDR3 region is CASSLAQGRGNIQYF. The DNA for the CDR3 is TGTGCCAGCAGCTTAGCGCAAGGCAGGGGAAACATTCAGTACTTC.

This clonotype turned up a few times. The chain couples TRBV20-1 to TRBJ1-2; D remains ambiguous. Germline assignment: CDR1 DFQATT and CDR2 SNEGSKA (reference sequence). The V end lost 6 bases, the J end lost 8 bases, and 16 bases lay between the germline ends. The CDR3 length is 12 residues. The chain's CDR3 is CSADEGLGGYTF. The CDR3 coding sequence is TGCAGTGCCGACGAAGGGTTAGGCGGCTACACCTTC.

V is TRBV2 and J is TRBJ2-1; 9 positions match TRBD2. CDR3 length equals 14 residues. V dropped 7 bases and J dropped 6; count of bases not matched to a gene: 7. Germline loops: CDR1 SNHLY, CDR2 FYNNEI. CDR3 in amino acids: CASKRSGSSNEQFF. The DNA of the CDR3 is TGTGCCAGCAAACGTAGCGGGAGCTCCAATGAGCAGTTCTTC.

The rearrangement links TRBV7-3 to TRBJ2-3, with 7 positions matching TRBD2. In germline, CDR1 is SGHTA, CDR2 FQGTGA. The length of the CDR3 is 15 residues. V was pared by 5 bases and J by 4 bases, with 9 bases of the junction left unmatched. The CDR3 coding sequence is TGTGCCAGCAGCAAGGGACTACCGGGGGCAGATACGCAGTATTTT. The encoded protein is CASSKGLPGADTQYF. Complete variable domain (other parts from reference TRBV7-3 and TRBJ2-3): GAGVSQTPSNKVTEKGKYVELRCDPISGHTALYWYRQSLGQGPEFLIYFQGTGAADDSGLPNDRFFAVRPEGSVSTLKIQRTERGDSAVYLCASSKGLPGADTQYFGPGTRLTVL.

Comments on this clonotype: Its ends do not fully match the called genes, so a read error is possible. This chain joins TRBV4-2 and TRBJ2-7, with no clear D. CDR1 is LGHNA, CDR2 YNFKEQ, per germline. There are 13 residues in the CDR3. This CDR3 reads CTSSQINSYEQYF. CDR3 sequence (DNA): TGTACCAGCAGCCAAATTAACTCCTACGAGCAGTACTTC.

The chain links TRBV6-5 to TRBJ2-5, with 9 bases that match TRBD2. V shed 3 bases, J shed 13 bases, and the junction held 9 bases outside the gene matches. The CDR3 covers 13 residues. Per the germline V gene, CDR1 is MNHEY and CDR2 is SVGAGI. The CDR3 DNA reads TGTGCCAGCAGTTATCAGGCGGGAGGGCCCTCGTACTTC. This encodes CASSYQAGGPSYF.

This clonotype has a count of ten or more. The V and J genes are TRBV20-1 and TRBJ1-2, with D tentatively TRBD1 (5 bases). Trimming cost V 5 bases and J 1 base, with 23 bases left between them. This CDR3 is built from 17 residues. Per the germline V gene, CDR1 is DFQATT and CDR2 is SNEGSKA (reference sequence). CDR3 loop: CSAQGGIAAGINYGYTF. The CDR3 region has the DNA TGCAGTGCTCAGGGTGGAATAGCCGCCGGTATTAACTATGGCTACACCTTC.

V usage is TRBV20-1 and J usage is TRBJ1-1, with no clear D. CDR3 length: 12 amino acids. Germline CDR1 reads DFQATT; CDR2 reads SNEGSKA (reference sequence). V dropped 1 base and J dropped 8 bases, with 11 bases sitting between them. The CDR3 bases are TGCAGTGCTAGAGTGGAGGGAGGAGAAGCTTTCTTT. Translating it yields CSARVEGGEAFF.

V gene TRBV18 combines with J gene TRBJ2-5; possibly TRBD2 for D (6 bases). The CDR3 is 14 residues long. CDR1 is KGHSH and CDR2 is LQKENI in the germline V gene. Trimming pared 3 bases from V and 1 base from J, leaving 9 bases between. CDR3 in amino acids: CASSPSGSQETQYF. The CDR3 coding sequence is TGTGCCAGCTCACCCTCCGGGAGCCAAGAGACCCAGTACTTC.